The 24 T cell receptor beta chains presented below share a single source sample, sequenced in a study of blood T cell repertoires in COVID-19 (dated by TCRdb to 2019 to 2021). Receptors were amplified or captured by the immunoSEQ multiplex PCR assay. TCRdb re-hosts the immuneACCESS table, in-frame sequences only. Its copies lack some clones; in the studies checked, an unresolved V gene accounts for under half of them, and the cause for the rest is not known. The sample profile shows around 300,000 clones; 85% of them were found once. The ten largest clonotypes hold approximately 12% of the sample. Sequenced: peripheral blood. The receptors here all came from a human donor in a cohort sampled during active COVID-19.

The chain carries TRBV7-9 and TRBJ1-2; 12 bases align to TRBD1. CDR3 length: 15 residues. V trimming: 4 bases; J trimming: 8 bases; junction bases outside the gene matches: 8. Germline V CDR1 and CDR2: SEHNR, FQNEAQ (reference sequence). CDR3 DNA sequence: TGTGCCAGCAGCTCGACGGGACAGGGGGCAGAAGGCTACACCTTC. Residues: CASSSTGQGAEGYTF.

V and J are TRBV6-4 and TRBJ1-1; D perhaps matches TRBD1 (5 bases). The CDR3 is made up of 15 amino acids. Trimming stripped 7 bases from V and 0 bases from J, with 15 bases between. Germline V gene data show CDR1 as MRHNA and CDR2 as SNTAGT. The CDR3 is CASKTRGGVNTEAFF. The CDR3, as DNA: TGTGCCAGCAAGACTCGGGGGGGGGTGAACACTGAAGCTTTCTTT.

J is TRBJ2-1 and V is TRBV6-2 or TRBV6-3; 8 bases map to TRBD2. CDR3 length equals 14 residues. V lost 4 bases, J lost 2 bases, and 1 base stayed unmatched. Germline lookup yields CDR1 MNHEY and CDR2 SVGEGT. The DNA of the CDR3 is TGTGCCAGCAGTTTAGCGGGAACCTACAATGAGCAGTTCTTC. Translating it yields CASSLAGTYNEQFF.

The rearrangement uses TRBV28 and TRBJ2-4; D is uncertain. Per germline, CDR1 MDHEN and CDR2 SYDVKM. The CDR3 extends over 12 amino acids. The V end lost 10 bases, the J end lost 5 bases, and 12 bases lay between the germline ends. CDR3 nucleotide sequence: TGTGCCACTAAGGCAGCGCAAAACATTCAGTACTTC. This codes for CATKAAQNIQYF.

The chain is built from TRBV12-5 and TRBJ1-4, with no clear D. In germline, CDR1 is LGHNT, CDR2 FRNRAP. CDR3 length: 10 residues. Trimming removed 9 bases from V and 6 bases from J, with 5 bases in between. In nucleotides, the CDR3 is TGTGCTAGCTTCTATGAAAAACTGTTTTTT. This translates into CASFYEKLFF.

The chain uses TRBV5-8 and TRBJ1-2; tentative D call: TRBD1 (6 bases). The CDR3 is 15 residues long. Per the germline V gene, CDR1 is SGHTS and CDR2 is YDEGEE. V was pared by 0 bases and J by 4 bases, with 13 bases between. The CDR3 region has the DNA TGTGCCAGCAGCTTGGGTATCAGGGGTGTCTATGGCTACACCTTC. Amino acid sequence: CASSLGIRGVYGYTF.

This clone was counted only a few times. V is TRBV28 and J is TRBJ1-1; TRBD1 matches 7 bases. The CDR3 totals 14 residues. CDR1 and CDR2 from the germline V gene are MDHEN and SYDVKM. The V segment lost 3 bases and the J segment 3 bases; nucleotides outside the gene matches: 4. The CDR3 DNA is TGTGCCAGCAGTTTTAAACAGGGGCACACTGAAGCTTTCTTT. Its translation is CASSFKQGHTEAFF.

The chain couples TRBV28 to TRBJ2-7; D might be TRBD2 (5 bases). Germline loops: CDR1 MDHEN, CDR2 SYDVKM. This CDR3 is 13 amino acids long. The V end was cut by 6 bases, the J end by 5 bases, with 14 bases between. The CDR3 loop is CASSIDGVHEQYF. CDR3 nucleotides: TGTGCCAGCAGCATCGACGGGGTCCACGAGCAGTACTTC.

This chain connects TRBV19 to TRBJ2-5, with 7 bases aligning to TRBD2. Germline V lookup: CDR1 LNHDA, CDR2 SQIVND (reference sequence). V lost 6 bases to trimming and J lost 1 base; unmatched junction nucleotides: 8. This CDR3 has 15 amino acids. The CDR3, as DNA: TGTGCCAGTAGAACCGCTGCGGGAGCCCAAGAGACCCAGTACTTC. It is translated as CASRTAAGAQETQYF.

The chain combines TRBV7-2 with TRBJ2-4; TRBD2 is a possible D gene (6 bases). The CDR3 covers 15 residues. The germline V and J ends were trimmed by 4 bases and 2 bases, with 12 bases remaining between them. Germline assignment: CDR1 SGHTA and CDR2 FQGNSA. The CDR3 bases are TGTGCCAGCAGCTACGGGAGTTGGACCAAAAACATTCAGTACTTC. Amino acids: CASSYGSWTKNIQYF.

The V and J genes are TRBV12-3 or TRBV12-4 and TRBJ2-1; possibly TRBD2 for D (6 bases). V shed 3 bases and J shed 15 bases, with 18 bases lying between them. The CDR3 spans 13 residues. The CDR3 bases are TGTGCCAGCAGTTTTCGGAGACGGGAGCGTGCGTTCTTC. Translation gives CASSFRRRERAFF.

In the case of this clone: Other nucleotide sequences in the sample specify the same CDR3. The J gene is TRBJ1-6, the V gene TRBV9; D unresolved. CDR3 length: 16 residues. Deletions cut 2 bases from V and 0 bases from J, with 9 bases between. The germline CDR1 and CDR2 sequences are SGDLS and YYNGEE. CDR3 in amino acids: CASSVGESSYNSPLHF. The CDR3, as DNA: TGTGCCAGCAGCGTGGGCGAGAGCTCCTATAATTCACCCCTCCACTTT.

The V gene is TRBV3-1 (or the pseudogene TRBV3-2), the J gene TRBJ2-5; possibly TRBD1 for D (5 bases). The germline gives CDR1 LGHDT, CDR2 YNNKEL (reference sequence). The length of the CDR3 is 16 residues. With 3 bases removed from V and 0 bases from J, the gap between germline ends came to 14 bases. CDR3 sequence reads: CASSQNAPGYQETQYF. The CDR3 region has the DNA TGTGCCAGCAGCCAGAACGCCCCAGGGTACCAAGAGACCCAGTACTTC.

Ten or more counts support this clone. This chain connects TRBV6-5 to TRBJ2-2, with TRBD1 as a possible D gene (6 bases). Trimming stripped 2 bases from V and 5 bases from J, with 12 bases between. The CDR3 is 15 amino acids. Germline values: CDR1 MNHEY, CDR2 SVGAGI. The CDR3 bases are TGTGCCAGCAGTTACGGGGGCCTTGGGACCGGGGAGCTGTTTTTT. Its protein product is CASSYGGLGTGELFF.

V and J are TRBV5-1 and TRBJ2-3; possible D gene TRBD2, 5 bases. The V gene lost 2 bases and the J gene lost 2 bases, with 9 bases spanning the gap. This CDR3 is 14 amino acids long. Per germline, CDR1 SGHRS and CDR2 YFSETQ. The DNA of the CDR3 is TGCGCCAGCAGCTTTGGACTTGCCACAGATACGCAGTATTTT. It translates to CASSFGLATDTQYF. The complete variable domain, with remaining parts taken from reference TRBV5-1 and TRBJ2-3, reads KAGVTQTPRYLIKTRGQQVTLSCSPISGHRSVSWYQQTPGQGLQFLFEYFSETQRNKGNFPGRFSGRQFSNSRSEMNVSTLELGDSALYLCASSFGLATDTQYFGPGTRLTVL.

This chain links TRBV27 with TRBJ2-7, with 9 bases that match TRBD1. The CDR3 extends over 15 amino acids. The trim removed 7 bases at V and 2 bases at J, leaving 9 bases unmatched. The V gene's germline CDR1 is MNHEY and CDR2 SMNVEV (reference sequence). CDR3 sequence: CASKRGGQGTYEQYF. CDR3 coding DNA: TGTGCCAGCAAGAGGGGGGGACAGGGAACCTACGAGCAGTACTTC.

V gene TRBV19 combines with J gene TRBJ2-5, with a possible D match to TRBD1 (5 bases). Trimming stripped 3 bases from V and 1 base from J, with 12 bases between. From germline, CDR1 is LNHDA and CDR2 SQIVND (reference sequence). This CDR3 spans 15 amino acids. This CDR3 is CASSILGQGQETQYF. The CDR3 nucleotides read TGTGCCAGTAGTATTTTGGGGCAGGGCCAAGAGACCCAGTACTTC. Full variable domain (outside the CDR3, taken from reference TRBV19 and TRBJ2-5): DGGITQSPKYLFRKEGQNVTLSCEQNLNHDAMYWYRQDPGQGLRLIYYSQIVNDFQKGDIAEGYSVSREKKESFPLTVTSAQKNPTAFYLCASSILGQGQETQYFGPGTRLLVL.

The sample holds one count of this clone. The chain is built from TRBV6-5 and TRBJ1-1, with TRBD1 matching over 10 bases. This CDR3 is 13 amino acids long. The V gene end was trimmed by 7 bases and the J gene end by 7 bases; junction bases not matched to a gene: 6. CDR1 and CDR2 from the germline V gene are MNHEY and SVGAGI. CDR3 amino acids: CASKGTGAYEAFF. In DNA, the CDR3 is TGTGCCAGCAAAGGGACAGGGGCGTATGAAGCTTTCTTT.

The CDR3: CSVWDRGAGELFF. The CDR3 bases are TGCAGCGTATGGGACAGGGGTGCCGGGGAGCTGTTTTTT. The chain employs TRBV29-1 and TRBJ2-2, with 10 bases aligning to TRBD1. The CDR3 is made up of 13 amino acids. Germline trimming cut 6 bases from V and 6 bases from J; bases unmatched to any gene: 4. CDR1 SQVTM and CDR2 ANQGSEA come from the germline V gene.

The chain is built from TRBV5-1 and TRBJ2-3, with 8 nucleotides matching TRBD1. Germline CDR1 reads SGHRS; CDR2 reads YFSETQ. Trimming took 1 base from V and 3 from J; bases not matched to a gene: 4. This CDR3 region has 15 residues. CDR3 sequence reads: CASSLQGAATDTQYF. The CDR3 nucleotides are TGCGCCAGCAGCTTGCAGGGGGCAGCGACAGATACGCAGTATTTT. Full variable domain (rest looked up from reference TRBV5-1 and TRBJ2-3): KAGVTQTPRYLIKTRGQQVTLSCSPISGHRSVSWYQQTPGQGLQFLFEYFSETQRNKGNFPGRFSGRQFSNSRSEMNVSTLELGDSALYLCASSLQGAATDTQYFGPGTRLTVL.

This chain uses TRBV25-1 with TRBJ2-3, with D tentatively TRBD1 (6 bases). Germline V CDR1 and CDR2: MGHDK, SYGVNS. V lost 6 bases and J 2 bases, leaving 15 bases between the germline ends. There are 15 residues in the CDR3. CDR3 sequence: CASSPQGWYTDTQYF. The CDR3 nucleotides are TGTGCCAGCAGCCCCCAGGGGTGGTACACAGATACGCAGTATTTT.

J is TRBJ2-1 and V is TRBV7-7; 10 bases fit TRBD2. CDR1 is SSHAT, CDR2 FNYEAQ, per germline (reference sequence). The CDR3 spans 16 residues. J lost 10 bases, V lost 4 bases, and 13 bases had no gene match. The CDR3 DNA follows: TGTGCCAGCAGCTCGAGCGGGAGGGCCGGGAGTCTCGAGCAGTTCTTC. Encoded protein: CASSSSGRAGSLEQFF.

The sample holds one count of this clone. The genes are TRBV30 and TRBJ2-7, with a weak D call TRBD2 (5 bases). The CDR3 is 14 residues long. The V end lost 5 bases, the J end lost 2 bases, and 16 bases lay between the germline ends. Germline lookup yields CDR1 GTSNPN and CDR2 SVGIG (reference sequence). The CDR3 loop is CAWGKGGPPYEQYF. As DNA, the CDR3 is TGTGCCTGGGGCAAAGGAGGTCCTCCCTACGAGCAGTACTTC.

This clone came up a few times. The CDR3 is CASSQGPHSNTGELFF. The CDR3 region has the DNA TGCGCCAGCAGCCAGGGGCCACACTCGAACACCGGGGAGCTGTTTTTT. The V gene is TRBV4-1, the J gene TRBJ2-2, with a tentative D call TRBD1 (5 bases). Germline CDR1 and CDR2: MGHRA and YSYEKL. The CDR3 sequence is 16 residues long. Deletions cut 3 bases from V and 0 bases from J, with 11 bases between.